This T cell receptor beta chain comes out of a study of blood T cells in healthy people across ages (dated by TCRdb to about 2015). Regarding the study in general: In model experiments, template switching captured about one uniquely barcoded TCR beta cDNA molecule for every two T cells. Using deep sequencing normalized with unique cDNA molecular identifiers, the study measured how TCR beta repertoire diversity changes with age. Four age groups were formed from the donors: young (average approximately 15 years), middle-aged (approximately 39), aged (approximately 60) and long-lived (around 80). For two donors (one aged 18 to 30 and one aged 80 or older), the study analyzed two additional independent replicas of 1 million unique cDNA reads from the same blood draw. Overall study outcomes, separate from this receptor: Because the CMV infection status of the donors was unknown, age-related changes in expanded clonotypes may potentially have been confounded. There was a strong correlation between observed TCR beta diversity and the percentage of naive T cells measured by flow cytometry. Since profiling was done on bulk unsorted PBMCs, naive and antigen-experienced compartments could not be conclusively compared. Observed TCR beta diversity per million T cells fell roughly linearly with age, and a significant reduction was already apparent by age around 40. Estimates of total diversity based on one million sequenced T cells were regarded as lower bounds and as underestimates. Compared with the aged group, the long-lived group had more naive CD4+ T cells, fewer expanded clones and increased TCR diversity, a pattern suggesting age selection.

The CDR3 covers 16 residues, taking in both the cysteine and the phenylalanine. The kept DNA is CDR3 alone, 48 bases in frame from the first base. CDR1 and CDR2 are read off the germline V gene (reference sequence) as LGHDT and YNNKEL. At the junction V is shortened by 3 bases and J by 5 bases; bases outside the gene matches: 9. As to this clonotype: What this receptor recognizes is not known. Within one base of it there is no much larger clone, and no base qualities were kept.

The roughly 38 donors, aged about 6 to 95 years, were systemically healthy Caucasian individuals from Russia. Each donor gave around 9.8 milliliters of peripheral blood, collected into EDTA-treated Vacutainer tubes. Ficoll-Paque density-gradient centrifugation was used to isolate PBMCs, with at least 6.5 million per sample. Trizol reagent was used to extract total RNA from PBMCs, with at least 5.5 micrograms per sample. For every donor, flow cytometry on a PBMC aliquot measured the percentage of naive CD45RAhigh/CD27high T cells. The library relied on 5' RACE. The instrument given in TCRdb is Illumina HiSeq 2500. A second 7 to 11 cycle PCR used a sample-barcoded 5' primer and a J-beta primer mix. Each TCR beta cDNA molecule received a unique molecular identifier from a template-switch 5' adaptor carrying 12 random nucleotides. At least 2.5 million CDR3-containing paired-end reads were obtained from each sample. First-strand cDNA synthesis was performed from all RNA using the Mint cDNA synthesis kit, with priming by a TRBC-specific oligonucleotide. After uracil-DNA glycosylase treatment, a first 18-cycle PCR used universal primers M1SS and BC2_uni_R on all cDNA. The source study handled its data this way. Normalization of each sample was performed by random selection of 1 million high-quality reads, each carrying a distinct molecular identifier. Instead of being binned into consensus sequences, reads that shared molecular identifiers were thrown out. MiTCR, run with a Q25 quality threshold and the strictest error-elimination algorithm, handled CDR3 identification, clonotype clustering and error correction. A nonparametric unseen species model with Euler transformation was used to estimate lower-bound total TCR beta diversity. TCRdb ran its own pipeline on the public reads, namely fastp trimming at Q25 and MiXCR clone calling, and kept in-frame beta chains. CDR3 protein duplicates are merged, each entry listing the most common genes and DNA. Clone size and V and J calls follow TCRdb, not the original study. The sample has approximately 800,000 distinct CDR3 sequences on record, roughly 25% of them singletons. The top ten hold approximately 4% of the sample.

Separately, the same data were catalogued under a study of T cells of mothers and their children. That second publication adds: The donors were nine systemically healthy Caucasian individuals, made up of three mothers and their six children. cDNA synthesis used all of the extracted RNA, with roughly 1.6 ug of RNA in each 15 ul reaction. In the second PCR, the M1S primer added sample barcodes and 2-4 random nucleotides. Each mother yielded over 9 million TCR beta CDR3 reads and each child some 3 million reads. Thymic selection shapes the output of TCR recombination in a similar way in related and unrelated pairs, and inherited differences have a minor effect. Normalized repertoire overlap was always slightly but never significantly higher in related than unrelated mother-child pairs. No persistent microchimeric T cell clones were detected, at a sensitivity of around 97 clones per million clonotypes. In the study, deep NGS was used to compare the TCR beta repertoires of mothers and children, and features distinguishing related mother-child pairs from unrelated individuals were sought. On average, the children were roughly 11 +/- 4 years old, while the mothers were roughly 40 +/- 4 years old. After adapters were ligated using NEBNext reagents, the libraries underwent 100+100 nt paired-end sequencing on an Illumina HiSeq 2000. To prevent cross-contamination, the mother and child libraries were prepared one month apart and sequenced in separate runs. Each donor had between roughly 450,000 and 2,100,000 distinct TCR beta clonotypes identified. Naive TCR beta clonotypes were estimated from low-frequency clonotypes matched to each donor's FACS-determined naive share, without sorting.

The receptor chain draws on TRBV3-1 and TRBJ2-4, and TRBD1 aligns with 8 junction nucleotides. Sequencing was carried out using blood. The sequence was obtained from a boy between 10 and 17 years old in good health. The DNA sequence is TGTGCCAGCAGCCAGGGGTCAGGACAGGGACAAAACATTCAGTACTTC. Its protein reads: CASSQGSGQGQNIQYF.